This T cell receptor beta chain was identified during a study of T cell responses to AZD1222 COVID-19 vaccine. On the study more broadly: Second-dose intervals near 4 or 12 weeks were combined.

The count of this clone is one. Antigen specificity is unknown. CDR3 size: 14 residues. V lost 10 bases and J 4 bases, leaving 19 bases between the germline ends. Germline V gene data show CDR1 as MNHEY and CDR2 as SVGAGI. The study, taken as a whole, reports: Unmutated variant regions are reportedly targeted by nearly half of spike-specific TCRs.

Only in-frame clones appear in the TCRdb table, and some are missing; sequencing was by immunoSEQ multiplex PCR. The sample holds 150,000 to 200,000 clones, about 92% seen once. The TCR sequence derives from an adult in good health. This specimen was peripheral blood, taken on day 0 of AZD1222 vaccination. This rearrangement joins TRBV6-5 to TRBJ1-1; D ambiguous. DNA for the CDR3: TGTGCCACCGACCCGGGCAGCCTCGGCACTGAAGCTTTCTTT. Amino acid sequence: CATDPGSLGTEAFF.